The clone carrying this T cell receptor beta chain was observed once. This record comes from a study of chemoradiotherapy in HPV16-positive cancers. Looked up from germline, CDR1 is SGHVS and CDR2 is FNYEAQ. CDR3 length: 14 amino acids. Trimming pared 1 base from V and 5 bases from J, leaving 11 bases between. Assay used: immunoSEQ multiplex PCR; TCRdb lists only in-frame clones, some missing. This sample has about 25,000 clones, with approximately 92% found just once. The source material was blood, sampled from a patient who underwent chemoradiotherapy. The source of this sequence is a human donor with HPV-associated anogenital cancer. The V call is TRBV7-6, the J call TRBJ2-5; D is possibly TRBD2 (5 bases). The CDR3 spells CASSLERDWETQYF. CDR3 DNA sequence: TGTGCCAGCAGCTTAGAGAGGGATTGGGAGACCCAGTACTTC.